This note documents a single T cell receptor (beta chain) sequence. The record originates from a study of blood T cell repertoires in COVID-19. Germline-derived CDR1 and CDR2 are SGDLS and YYNGEE. Trimming removed 4 bases at V and 2 bases at J, with 21 bases between. The CDR3 runs 18 residues. The protocol was immunoSEQ multiplex PCR, while the TCRdb copy is restricted to in-frame clones and leaves out a portion. Found here are 650,000 to 800,000 clones, around 90% of them singletons; the top ten hold over 0.2%. The rearrangement uses TRBV9 and TRBJ2-2; D is perhaps TRBD2 (6 bases). Sequencing was done on a sample of peripheral blood. This sequence was found in a woman between 18 and 30 years old with acute or convalescent COVID-19. The CDR3 spells CASSHSQWGDGNTGELFF. The CDR3 bases are TGTGCCAGCAGCCACTCCCAGTGGGGGGACGGAAACACCGGGGAGCTGTTTTTT.